These 10 T cell receptor beta chains were sequenced from one sample in a study of a mutant IDH1 vaccine in newly diagnosed glioma (TCRdb year 2021). For these receptors, no antigen is known. Library preparation employed the immunoSEQ multiplex PCR assay. Drawn from immuneACCESS, this table holds only the in-frame rearrangements with V and J called that TCRdb kept. Clones are partly lost; checked studies trace under half to an unresolved V gene and leave the rest unexplained. Present in this sample are roughly 38,000 clones, under 80% of which were seen just once. The ten largest clones capture less than 6.5% of the sample. The sample's time point label is to be understood as: week 23, last vaccination. A 20-mer mutant IDH1 peptide at 300 micrograms in Montanide made up each vaccine dose, which was injected subcutaneously together with topical imiquimod. The sequencing used PBMCs, collected from a glioma patient whose treatment included an IDH1 peptide vaccine. The origin of the receptors is a man aged 45-65 years with glioma.

The chain carries TRBV30 and TRBJ1-4; 7 positions agree with TRBD1. Germline V gene lookup returns CDR1 GTSNPN and CDR2 SVGIG (reference sequence). The CDR3 contains 14 residues. Germline trimming cut 4 bases from V and 6 bases from J; bases unmatched to any gene: 8. Written as DNA, the CDR3 is TGTGCCTGGACCCTGACAGGGAGTTATGAAAAACTGTTTTTT. It is translated as CAWTLTGSYEKLFF.

The chain couples TRBV15 to TRBJ2-3; D might be TRBD1 or TRBD2, each matching 5 bases. The CDR3 is 22 amino acids. V lost 0 bases, J lost 0 bases, and 28 bases lay in between. Looked up from germline, CDR1 is LNHNV and CDR2 is YYDKDF (reference sequence). The CDR3 DNA sequence: TGTGCCACCAGCAGAGATTACCCCTTACCCTGGGGGTCCTTAGCTAGCACAGATACGCAGTATTTT. As protein: CATSRDYPLPWGSLASTDTQYF.

This chain uses TRBV6-5 with TRBJ1-2; the D is unclear. Germline CDR1 and CDR2: MNHEY and SVGAGI. Trimming removed 6 bases from V and 4 bases from J, with 9 bases in between. The CDR3 sequence is 12 residues long. The CDR3 protein is CASSPTTYGYTF. The CDR3 coding sequence is TGTGCCAGCAGCCCAACGACCTATGGCTACACCTTC.

The chain joins TRBV7-8 to TRBJ2-1; D is unresolved. The CDR3 spans 15 residues. Germline CDR1 reads SGHVS; CDR2 reads FQNEAQ. Deletions cut 2 bases from V and 5 bases from J, with 13 bases between. CDR3 DNA sequence: TGTGCCAGCAGCTTAACCGTGGGCACCCACAATGAGCAGTTCTTC. Its translation: CASSLTVGTHNEQFF.

The CDR3 DNA is TGTGCCATCAGTGAGTCGAGACAGGGGGCTTACACTGAAGCTTTCTTT. This gives the protein CAISESRQGAYTEAFF. This rearrangement joins TRBV10-3 to TRBJ1-1; 10 bases are a match to TRBD1. The CDR3 has 16 amino acids. V was pared by 0 bases and J by 3 bases, with 4 bases of the junction left unmatched. Germline assignment: CDR1 ENHRY and CDR2 SYGVKD.

This chain uses TRBV12-5 with TRBJ1-5; 9 nucleotides match TRBD1. This CDR3 has 17 amino acids. V gave up 5 bases and J gave up 4 bases; unmatched junction bases: 12. CDR1 LGHNT and CDR2 FRNRAP come from the germline V gene. The CDR3 DNA follows: TGTGCTAGTGGTAAGGAGGGACAGGGTAATGGGAATCAGCCCCAGCATTTT. It specifies CASGKEGQGNGNQPQHF. The entire variable domain, with the rest obtained from reference TRBV12-5 and TRBJ1-5, is as follows: DARVTQTPRHKVTEMGQEVTMRCQPILGHNTVFWYRQTMMQGLELLAYFRNRAPLDDSGMPKDRFSAEMPDATLATLKIQPSEPRDSAVYFCASGKEGQGNGNQPQHFGDGTRLSIL.

V gene TRBV29-1 combines with J gene TRBJ1-1; TRBD1 aligns across 7 bases. The germline V gene has CDR1 SQVTM and CDR2 ANQGSEA. The CDR3 has 14 amino acids. The CDR3 DNA sequence: TGCACCTACAAAACGGGACAGATGAACACTGAAGCTTTCTTT. Residues: CTYKTGQMNTEAFF.

This clone was seen a handful of times. The chain combines TRBV10-3 with TRBJ1-1, with a weak D call TRBD1 (6 bases). V was shortened by 2 bases and J by 8 bases, with 24 bases between the two germline ends. Germline-derived CDR1 and CDR2 are ENHRY and SYGVKD. The CDR3 spans 17 residues. The CDR3 DNA follows: TGTGCCATCAGTGAGGCAACAGGGCTCTCTTTTGGCGGGGAAGCTTTCTTT. Translation: CAISEATGLSFGGEAFF.

This chain uses TRBV4-1 with TRBJ1-4; TRBD1 might be the D (5 bases). Germline V gene sequence: CDR1 MGHRA, CDR2 YSYEKL. CDR3 length: 17 amino acids. The germline V and J ends were trimmed by 8 bases and 0 bases, with 19 bases remaining between them. This CDR3 is CASRVTTAAATNEKLFF. The CDR3 DNA sequence: TGCGCCAGCCGGGTTACGACAGCAGCTGCAACTAATGAAAAACTGTTTTTT.

This clone was recorded once. The J gene is TRBJ2-3, the V gene TRBV7-9; TRBD1 matches 9 bases. The germline V gene has CDR1 SEHNR and CDR2 FQNEAQ (reference sequence). Trimming removed 5 bases from V and 5 bases from J; junction bases left unmatched: 5. The CDR3 has 14 residues. CDR3: CASSRTGDGDTQYF. CDR3 in DNA: TGTGCCAGCAGCAGGACAGGGGATGGAGATACGCAGTATTTT.